These 6 T cell receptor beta chains originate from one sample sequenced in a study of blood T cell repertoires in COVID-19. The protocol was immunoSEQ multiplex PCR, while the TCRdb copy is restricted to in-frame clones and leaves out a portion. The sample includes more than 85,000 clones, roughly 79% seen only once; the top ten take 10%. Sequencing used peripheral blood. All receptors derive from an older man with acute or convalescent COVID-19.

The rearrangement uses TRBV5-4 and TRBJ1-2, with 7 bases fitting TRBD1. The germline gives CDR1 SGHNT, CDR2 YYREEE (reference sequence). The J segment lost 5 bases and the V segment lost 3 bases, leaving 7 bases of the junction unmatched. The CDR3 spans 14 residues. For the CDR3, the DNA is TGTGCCAGCAGCTGGGACAGAGGCAATTATGGCTACACCTTC. Translation gives CASSWDRGNYGYTF.

The rearrangement links TRBV6-5 to TRBJ1-2; D possibly corresponds to TRBD1 (6 bases). CDR1 MNHEY and CDR2 SVGAGI come from the germline V gene. This CDR3 region has 15 residues. The V and J ends lost 7 bases and 3 bases respectively, with 18 bases between them. The CDR3 reads CASTREGGDYYGYTF. For the CDR3, the DNA is TGTGCCAGCACACGGGAGGGGGGCGACTACTATGGCTACACCTTC.

This rearrangement joins TRBV7-8 to TRBJ1-6; D is undetermined. The V gene's germline CDR1 is SGHVS and CDR2 FQNEAQ. CDR3 length: 13 amino acids. The V gene lost 5 bases and the J gene lost 8 bases, with 10 bases spanning the gap. Here the CDR3 reads CASSPLRDSPLHF. The CDR3 DNA is TGTGCCAGCAGCCCGCTGCGGGATTCACCCCTCCACTTT.

The J gene is TRBJ2-2, the V gene TRBV7-2; weak D call: TRBD1 (6 bases). This CDR3 is 16 amino acids long. Germline CDR1 and CDR2: SGHTA and FQGNSA. V was trimmed by 4 bases and J by 5 bases, leaving 17 bases between them. In DNA, the CDR3 is TGTGCCAGCAGCTCCTATAAGGGACATTATACCGGGGAGCTGTTTTTT. Its protein product is CASSSYKGHYTGELFF.

This clone has more than one count but fewer than ten. The chain carries TRBV6-2 or TRBV6-3 and TRBJ1-5; D not resolved. The V gene lost 6 bases and the J gene lost 6 bases, with 15 bases spanning the gap. This CDR3 is 14 amino acids long. The germline V gene encodes CDR1 MNHEY and CDR2 SVGEGT. For the CDR3, the DNA is TGTGCCAGCAGCAACGCGGGAGGTTCTCAGCCCCAGCATTTT. Protein product: CASSNAGGSQPQHF.

V gene TRBV18 combines with J gene TRBJ1-1; 7 bases align to TRBD1. V shed 5 bases and J 4 bases; nucleotides not matched to a gene: 4. Germline V gives CDR1 KGHSH, CDR2 LQKENI. The CDR3 is made up of 13 amino acids. CDR3 nucleotides: TGTGCCAGCTCAGGGACAGAGGGCACTGAAGCTTTCTTT. Residues: CASSGTEGTEAFF. The whole variable domain, remainder taken from reference TRBV18 and TRBJ1-1, is NAGVMQNPRHLVRRRGQEARLRCSPMKGHSHVYWYRQLPEEGLKFMVYLQKENIIDESGMPKERFSAEFPKEGPSILRIQQVVRGDSAAYFCASSGTEGTEAFFGQGTRLTVV.